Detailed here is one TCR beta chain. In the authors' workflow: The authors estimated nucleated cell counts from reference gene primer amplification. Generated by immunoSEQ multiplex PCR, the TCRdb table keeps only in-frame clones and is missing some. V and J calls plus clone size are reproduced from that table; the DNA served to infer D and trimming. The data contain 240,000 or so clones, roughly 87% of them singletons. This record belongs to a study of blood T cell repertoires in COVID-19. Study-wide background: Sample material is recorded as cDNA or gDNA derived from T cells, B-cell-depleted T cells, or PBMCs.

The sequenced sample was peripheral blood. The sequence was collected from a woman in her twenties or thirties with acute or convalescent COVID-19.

CDR3 protein: CASSLLPTRDNEQFF. CDR3 nucleotides: TGTGCCAGCTCACTCCTCCCAACTAGGGACAATGAGCAGTTCTTC. The chain employs TRBV18 and TRBJ2-1, with a possible D match to TRBD2 (5 bases). CDR1 KGHSH and CDR2 LQKENI come from the germline V gene. The CDR3 contains 15 residues. Deletions cut 4 bases from V and 5 bases from J, with 15 bases between.